This T cell receptor beta chain stems from a study of T cell repertoires in cytomegalovirus infection (dated by TCRdb to between 2018 and 2020). A note on the overall study: The peptide stimulations were aimed at well-studied HLA-B-restricted epitopes as well as recently identified HLA-C-restricted CMV epitopes, whose presentation resists viral immunomodulation. Donor HLA type was relevant to the analysis, because carriage of CMV infection together with the matching HLA type was indicated by public TCR beta signatures.

What the work shows at the level of the full study, not this receptor alone: In the ex vivo response, HLA-C-restricted CMV-specific TCR beta clonotypes were dominant, and in two of eight donors the single most frequent clonotype came from this HLA-C-restricted group. In both this cohort and an independent cohort of over 350 donors, the cumulative frequency of public TCR beta family members distinguished carriers of CMV infection plus the relevant HLA type.

The table lists this clonotype with many counts. Its antigen is currently not known. Per-base qualities were not stored, and no clone one base away is much larger. Sample treatment or condition, as interpreted from the label and publication: in vitro stimulation with specific CMV peptide epitopes to enrich CMV-specific T cells. At the junction V is shortened by 4 bases and J by 0 bases; bases outside the gene matches: 20. Looking up the germline V gene yields CDR1 SGHTA and CDR2 FQGNSA. The CDR3 sequence holds 21 residues, the cysteine and phenylalanine included. Only the CDR3 DNA is retained, 63 bases long and in frame from the first base. Instrument used: Illumina HiSeq 1500. TCRdb ran its own pipeline on the public reads, namely fastp trimming at Q25 and MiXCR clone calling, and kept in-frame beta chains. Duplicate CDR3 protein sequences are folded into a single record with the most common DNA and genes. This sample is represented by more than 20,000 distinct CDR3 sequences; approximately 22% of them were singletons. The biggest ten clones account for over 80% of the sample.

The source material was CD8+ T cells from cultured PBMCs, sampled from culture after CMV antigen stimulation. The sequence derives from a human donor in good health (CMV status not recorded). Some clones in this sample may be carry-over from other donors' samples. The sequence links TRBV7-2 to TRBJ2-7, with 11 middle bases fitting TRBD2. The CDR3 here reads CASSSLRWETSGDPSSYEQYF. The nucleotide sequence reads TGTGCCAGCAGCTCACTCAGGTGGGAGACTAGCGGGGACCCGAGCTCCTACGAGCAGTACTTC.